A single sample is the source of the 18 T cell receptor beta chains below, sequenced in a study of shared clonotypes between healthy human individuals. Profiled with immunoSEQ multiplex PCR; TCRdb holds only in-frame clones, not every one. The table records approximately 1.5 million clones, 95% to 99% of them present only once. Sequencing was performed on naive CD4+ T cells sorted from blood. Specified subset: CD45RA+ positively selected. Receptors were obtained from a man between 25 and 39 years old in good health.

This chain links TRBV19 with TRBJ2-7; D unresolved. The CDR3 is 15 residues long. Trimming shortened V by 5 bases and J by 0 bases, and 14 bases separated the two germline ends. Germline-derived CDR1 and CDR2 are LNHDA and SQIVND (reference sequence). The CDR3 protein is CASSPRTAGSYEQYF. Written as DNA, the CDR3 is TGTGCCAGTAGTCCCCGTACCGCAGGCTCCTACGAGCAGTACTTC.

The chain employs TRBV6-5 and TRBJ2-2; no reliable D call. Germline CDR1 MNHEY, CDR2 SVGAGI. Trimming removed 5 bases from V and 5 bases from J, with 6 bases in between. The CDR3 is 12 amino acids. CDR3 sequence reads: CASSILTGELFF. CDR3 nucleotides: TGTGCCAGCAGTATACTTACCGGGGAGCTGTTTTTT.

The genes are TRBV19 and TRBJ2-5; the D gene could be TRBD1 or TRBD2 (5 bases each). In germline, CDR1 is LNHDA, CDR2 SQIVND (reference sequence). Trimming pared 5 bases from V and 5 bases from J, leaving 15 bases between. The CDR3 extends over 14 amino acids. CDR3 amino acids: CASSLGPSRETQYF. CDR3 nucleotides: TGTGCCAGTAGTTTGGGACCGTCTAGGGAGACCCAGTACTTC.

The chain uses TRBV5-6 and TRBJ2-3; possibly TRBD1 or TRBD2 for D (6 bases each). The V and J ends lost 7 bases and 3 bases respectively, with 15 bases between them. Germline V gives CDR1 SGHDT, CDR2 YYEEEE. This CDR3 region has 14 residues. CDR3 sequence reads: CASFGGGTTDTQYF. CDR3 DNA sequence: TGTGCCAGCTTTGGAGGGGGGACGACAGATACGCAGTATTTT.

Concerning this clone: A read error may produce the germline difference seen at one junction end. The chain joins TRBV7-7 to TRBJ2-2, with D maybe TRBD1 (6 bases). Germline V lookup: CDR1 SSHAT, CDR2 FNYEAQ (reference sequence). The CDR3 spans 14 residues. The CDR3 DNA is TGTGCTAGCAGCGTCAAACAGGGTTCCGGGGAGCTGTTTTTT. Encoded protein: CASSVKQGSGELFF.

V is TRBV18 and J is TRBJ2-5, with 8 nucleotides matching TRBD1. The CDR3 has 13 amino acids. The ends lost 4 bases at V and 7 bases at J; junction bases unmatched: 5. CDR1 and CDR2 (germline): KGHSH, LQKENI. CDR3 loop: CASSLKTGGTQYF. In DNA form, the CDR3 reads TGTGCCAGCTCACTAAAAACAGGGGGGACCCAGTACTTC.

The chain recombines TRBV18 with TRBJ2-4, with 14 nucleotides matching TRBD2. V lost 0 bases and J lost 1; bases outside the gene matches: 8. Germline CDR1 and CDR2: KGHSH and LQKENI. This CDR3 spans 20 amino acids. The CDR3: CASSPPPGLAGVRAKNIQYF. The CDR3 nucleotides read TGTGCCAGCTCACCACCACCGGGACTAGCGGGAGTGAGGGCCAAAAACATTCAGTACTTC.

V gene TRBV27 combines with J gene TRBJ1-5, with 7 bases aligning to TRBD1. In germline, CDR1 is MNHEY, CDR2 SMNVEV (reference sequence). This CDR3 is 14 amino acids long. Losses at the gene ends were 6 bases for V and 3 bases for J; bases not matched to a gene: 5. The CDR3 protein is CASRYGQDNQPQHF. The CDR3 DNA reads as TGTGCCAGCAGATACGGACAGGACAATCAGCCCCAGCATTTT.

The J gene is TRBJ2-3, the V gene TRBV29-1; 7 nucleotides line up with TRBD1. V trimming: 5 bases; J trimming: 2 bases; junction bases outside the gene matches: 7. There are 14 residues in the CDR3. Germline lookup yields CDR1 SQVTM and CDR2 ANQGSEA. The DNA for the CDR3 is TGCAGCGTTACGGGACAGTTAGTCACAGATACGCAGTATTTT. As protein: CSVTGQLVTDTQYF.

The table lists this clone with a few counts. The chain recombines TRBV7-3 with TRBJ1-2; 7 bases fit TRBD1. The CDR3 is 16 amino acids. Losses at the gene ends were 0 bases for V and 2 bases for J; bases not matched to a gene: 6. Germline V gene lookup returns CDR1 SGHTA and CDR2 FQGTGA. CDR3 in DNA: TGTGCCAGCAGCTTAACTCCCGGGACAGACAACTATGGCTACACCTTC. Protein product: CASSLTPGTDNYGYTF.

V and J are TRBV13 and TRBJ2-7, with a weak D call TRBD2 (5 bases). Germline V CDR1 and CDR2: PRHDT, FYEKMQ (reference sequence). The V and J ends lost 3 bases and 3 bases respectively, with 9 bases between them. The CDR3 is 13 amino acids. CDR3 coding DNA: TGTGCCAGCAGCTTCCAGCGGAGCTACGAGCAGTACTTC. It encodes CASSFQRSYEQYF.

In this sample, this clone turned up once. The chain combines TRBV19 with TRBJ1-2; the D gene is possibly TRBD1 (5 bases). Germline assignment: CDR1 LNHDA and CDR2 SQIVND (reference sequence). The CDR3 spans 16 residues. V lost 3 bases, J lost 7 bases, and 21 bases lay in between. The CDR3, as DNA: TGTGCCAGTAGTATCACCCAGGGCAGTGTAACTGGTGGCTACACCTTC. Translated: CASSITQGSVTGGYTF.

This clone appeared once. The chain recombines TRBV21-1 with TRBJ1-2. TRBV21-1 is a recognized pseudogene. The CDR3 is made up of 15 amino acids. CDR3 nucleotides: TGTGCCAGCAGGAGCCCGGGACGGGCTAACTATGGCTACACCTTC. Protein: CASRSPGRANYGYTF.

The chain combines TRBV19 with TRBJ2-7, with D perhaps TRBD1 or TRBD2 (5 bases each). V dropped 6 bases and J dropped 7 bases, with 13 bases sitting between them. The CDR3 has 12 amino acids. CDR1 and CDR2 (germline): LNHDA, SQIVND (reference sequence). Here the CDR3 DNA reads TGTGCCAGTAGCCCGGGACGTGGGGAGCAGTACTTC. Its translation is CASSPGRGEQYF.

The chain combines TRBV10-3 with TRBJ2-7, with TRBD2 identical over 13 bases. CDR1 is ENHRY, CDR2 SYGVKD, per germline. Trimming at V came to 4 bases and at J to 6 bases, leaving 3 bases not matched to a gene. The CDR3 totals 14 residues. The CDR3 spells CAISGTSGSSEQYF. Here the CDR3 DNA reads TGTGCCATCAGTGGGACTAGCGGGAGCTCCGAGCAGTACTTC.

A single count supports this clone. The genes are TRBV7-9 and TRBJ2-4, with D unclear. V was clipped by 2 bases and J by 0 bases, with 14 bases between them. This CDR3 has 17 amino acids. Germline V gene lookup returns CDR1 SEHNR and CDR2 FQNEAQ (reference sequence). The CDR3 here is CASSLFRTPLAKNIQYF. The CDR3 coding sequence is TGTGCCAGCAGCTTATTTCGCACCCCGTTAGCCAAAAACATTCAGTACTTC.

The chain combines TRBV5-1 with TRBJ2-7; D ambiguous. Trimming pared 3 bases from V and 2 bases from J, leaving 9 bases between. CDR1 is SGHRS, CDR2 YFSETQ, per germline. This CDR3 contains 13 residues. The DNA of the CDR3 is TGCGCCAGCAGCTCTGACAAAACCTACGAGCAGTACTTC. It encodes CASSSDKTYEQYF.

This clone was counted once. In DNA form, the CDR3 reads TGTGCCAGCAGCTTATTTTTCGTTCAAGAGAGGGGGGAGCTGTTTTTT. Its translation: CASSLFFVQERGELFF. The chain has TRBV7-7 and TRBJ2-2, with D uncertain. Trimming took 2 bases from V and 8 from J, leaving 18 bases between them. This CDR3 comprises 16 residues. Germline V CDR1 and CDR2: SSHAT, FNYEAQ (reference sequence). Filled out from reference TRBV7-7 and TRBJ2-2, the complete variable domain reads GAGVSQSPRYKVTKRGQDVTLRCDPISSHATLYWYQQALGQGPEFLTYFNYEAQPDKSGLPSDRFSAERPEGSISTLTIQRTEQRDSAMYRCASSLFFVQERGELFFGEGSRLTVL.